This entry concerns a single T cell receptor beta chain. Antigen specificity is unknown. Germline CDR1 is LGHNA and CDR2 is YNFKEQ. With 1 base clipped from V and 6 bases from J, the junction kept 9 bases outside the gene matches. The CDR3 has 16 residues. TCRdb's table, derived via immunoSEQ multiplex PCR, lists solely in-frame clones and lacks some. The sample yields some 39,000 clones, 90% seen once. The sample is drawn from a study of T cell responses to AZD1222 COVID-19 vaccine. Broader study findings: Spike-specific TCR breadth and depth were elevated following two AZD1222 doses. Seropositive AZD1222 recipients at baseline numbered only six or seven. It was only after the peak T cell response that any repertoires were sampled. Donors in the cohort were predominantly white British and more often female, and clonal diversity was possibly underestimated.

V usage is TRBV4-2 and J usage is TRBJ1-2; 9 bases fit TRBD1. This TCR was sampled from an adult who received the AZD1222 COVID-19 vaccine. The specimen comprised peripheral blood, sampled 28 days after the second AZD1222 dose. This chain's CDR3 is CASSQAQTGGVDGYTF. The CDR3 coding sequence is TGTGCCAGCAGCCAAGCGCAGACAGGGGGAGTGGATGGCTACACCTTC.